This is a list of T cell receptor beta chains from one sample in a study of regulatory T cells in long-lasting Graves disease. Each CDR3 protein is one row after TCRdb ran MiXCR on the multiplex PCR reads. The repertoire includes about 430,000 distinct CDR3 sequences, over 14% of them detected once, and approximately 7.8% sits in the top ten. These same data were also listed under a study on T cells in Graves' hyperthyroidism and ophthalmopathy.

The sample in question was peripheral blood mononuclear cells (PBMCs), obtained at new diagnosis, from a patient treated with antithyroid drugs. These receptors were collected from a woman between 40 and 50 years old with Graves disease. The CDR3 runs from the conserved cysteine through the conserved F or W. Each record gives: clone size, J gene, V gene, D gene, CDR3 DNA, CDR3 protein. The D gene is left open where the match is weak. Clone sizes are given selectively: once, few, many, or a class where the clone is expanded.

clone_size: NA; j_call: TRBJ2-1; v_call: TRBV10-3; d_call: TRBD2; cdr3_nt: TGTGCCATCAGGGCTAGCGGGGGCGCAGAGCAGTTCTTC; cdr3_aa: CAIRASGGAEQFF
clone_size: many; j_call: TRBJ2-5; v_call: TRBV2; d_call: TRBD2; cdr3_nt: TGTGCCAGCAGATTAGAAGCGGGACTACAAGAGACCCAGTACTTC; cdr3_aa: CASRLEAGLQETQYF
clone_size: many; j_call: TRBJ2-5; v_call: TRBV6-2/TRBV6-3; d_call: NA; cdr3_nt: TGTGCCAGCAGTTACTCGGAAGTTGAGACCCAGTACTTC; cdr3_aa: CASSYSEVETQYF
clone_size: many; j_call: TRBJ2-7; v_call: TRBV20-1; d_call: NA; cdr3_nt: TGCAGTGCCGCCCCCCTGGGGCAGGGGCTTGCTGAGCAGTACTTC; cdr3_aa: CSAAPLGQGLAEQYF
clone_size: NA; j_call: TRBJ1-1; v_call: TRBV7-2; d_call: NA; cdr3_nt: TGTGCCAGCAGCCATCTTGGGGGGAACACTGAAGCTTTCTTT; cdr3_aa: CASSHLGGNTEAFF
clone_size: few; j_call: TRBJ1-3; v_call: TRBV6-9; d_call: TRBD1; cdr3_nt: TGTGCCAGCAGTTCCAATCCGGGACAGATTGGAAACACCATATATTTT; cdr3_aa: CASSSNPGQIGNTIYF
clone_size: NA; j_call: TRBJ2-6; v_call: TRBV19; d_call: NA; cdr3_nt: TGTGCCAGTAGTAAGGGGACTGGGGCCAACGTCCTGACTTTC; cdr3_aa: CASSKGTGANVLTF
clone_size: few; j_call: TRBJ2-7; v_call: TRBV20-1; d_call: TRBD2; cdr3_nt: TGCAGTGCTAAAGGACTAGATGTCTACGAGCAGTACTTC; cdr3_aa: CSAKGLDVYEQYF
clone_size: many; j_call: TRBJ2-1; v_call: TRBV11-3; d_call: TRBD2; cdr3_nt: TGTGCCAGCAGCTTGTGGACTAGCCGAACTTCCTACAATGAGCAGTTCTTC; cdr3_aa: CASSLWTSRTSYNEQFF
clone_size: once; j_call: TRBJ1-4; v_call: TRBV12-3/TRBV12-4; d_call: TRBD1; cdr3_nt: TGTGCCAGCAGTACCCGGGACAGCTATAATGAAAAACTGTTTTTT; cdr3_aa: CASSTRDSYNEKLFF
clone_size: many; j_call: TRBJ2-5; v_call: TRBV18; d_call: NA; cdr3_nt: TGTGCCAGCTCACCAGGCTTATCGGAGACCCAGTACTTC; cdr3_aa: CASSPGLSETQYF
clone_size: few; j_call: TRBJ1-4; v_call: TRBV19; d_call: NA; cdr3_nt: TGTGCCAGTAGTACAGTCAGGGAAAATGAAAAACTGTTTTTT; cdr3_aa: CASSTVRENEKLFF
clone_size: many; j_call: TRBJ2-1; v_call: TRBV6-9; d_call: TRBD2; cdr3_nt: TGTGCCAGCAGTTACGGATCGTGGACTAGCGGGTTGAATGAGCAGTTCTTC; cdr3_aa: CASSYGSWTSGLNEQFF
clone_size: many; j_call: TRBJ2-5; v_call: TRBV2; d_call: NA; cdr3_nt: TGTGCCAGCAGTGTAGGCAGGGGAGAGACCCAGTACTTC; cdr3_aa: CASSVGRGETQYF
clone_size: few; j_call: TRBJ2-2; v_call: TRBV7-2; d_call: NA; cdr3_nt: TGTGCCAGCAGCTTCCCATCCTTTCGGGGCGGGTATACCGGGGAGCTGTTTTTT; cdr3_aa: CASSFPSFRGGYTGELFF
clone_size: many; j_call: TRBJ2-2; v_call: TRBV24-1; d_call: NA; cdr3_nt: TGTGCCACCAGTGATTTAAGAGGCAGGGGCACCGGGGAGCTGTTTTTT; cdr3_aa: CATSDLRGRGTGELFF
clone_size: few; j_call: TRBJ2-2; v_call: TRBV27; d_call: NA; cdr3_nt: TGTGCCAGCAGTTTATACAGGGATAGCACCGGGGAGCTGTTTTTT; cdr3_aa: CASSLYRDSTGELFF
clone_size: many; j_call: TRBJ2-5; v_call: TRBV28; d_call: NA; cdr3_nt: TGTGCCAGCAGTTCCGGGACAGGACTAGGAGAGACCCAGTACTTC; cdr3_aa: CASSSGTGLGETQYF
clone_size: many; j_call: TRBJ2-7; v_call: TRBV28; d_call: NA; cdr3_nt: TGTGCCAGCAGTTTATCTCGAGGGAACTCCTACGAGCAGTACTTC; cdr3_aa: CASSLSRGNSYEQYF
clone_size: many; j_call: TRBJ2-5; v_call: TRBV12-3/TRBV12-4; d_call: NA; cdr3_nt: TGTGCCAGCAGCCCGCCCACCCTGGAGGGGTTGGAAGAGACCCAGTACTTC; cdr3_aa: CASSPPTLEGLEETQYF
clone_size: many; j_call: TRBJ2-1; v_call: TRBV28; d_call: TRBD1; cdr3_nt: TGTGCCAGCAGTTTGGGGACAGGTTTCTATGAGCAGTTCTTC; cdr3_aa: CASSLGTGFYEQFF
clone_size: few; j_call: TRBJ2-1; v_call: TRBV28; d_call: NA; cdr3_nt: TGTGCCAGCAGTCGCAACCGGGTGGCGGGTGAGCAGTTCTTC; cdr3_aa: CASSRNRVAGEQFF
clone_size: NA; j_call: TRBJ2-3; v_call: TRBV11-3; d_call: NA; cdr3_nt: TGTGCCAGCAGCTCATCTACAGGATTCCCGAGCACAGATACGGAGTATTTT; cdr3_aa: CASSSSTGFPSTDTEYF
clone_size: few; j_call: TRBJ2-7; v_call: TRBV28; d_call: TRBD2; cdr3_nt: TGTGCCAGCAGTCTTCCCAGCGGGGGTTACGAGCAGTACTTC; cdr3_aa: CASSLPSGGYEQYF
clone_size: few; j_call: TRBJ2-1; v_call: TRBV6-1; d_call: NA; cdr3_nt: TGTGCCAGCTGCCGGGATCTCTACAATGAGCAGTTCTTC; cdr3_aa: CASCRDLYNEQFF
clone_size: NA; j_call: TRBJ2-1; v_call: TRBV11-2; d_call: NA; cdr3_nt: TGTGCCAGCAGTGATGGACGGCGGAGCTCCTACAATGAGCAGTTCTTC; cdr3_aa: CASSDGRRSSYNEQFF
clone_size: NA; j_call: TRBJ2-1; v_call: TRBV9; d_call: TRBD2; cdr3_nt: TGTGCCAGCAGCTCTCCTAGGGGACTAGCGGGAGTAGTAGATGAGCAGTTCTTC; cdr3_aa: CASSSPRGLAGVVDEQFF
clone_size: many; j_call: TRBJ2-7; v_call: TRBV20-1; d_call: TRBD1; cdr3_nt: TGCAGTGCGAGCATACAGGGGGCGGCCTACGAGCAGTACTTC; cdr3_aa: CSASIQGAAYEQYF
clone_size: NA; j_call: TRBJ1-5; v_call: TRBV15; d_call: NA; cdr3_nt: TGTGCCACCAGCAGACAGGGGAGCAATCAGCCCCAGCATTTT; cdr3_aa: CATSRQGSNQPQHF
clone_size: NA; j_call: TRBJ2-3; v_call: TRBV7-9; d_call: TRBD1; cdr3_nt: TGTGCCAGCTTCCGGGACAGAGACACAGATACGCAGTATTTT; cdr3_aa: CASFRDRDTDTQYF
clone_size: NA; j_call: TRBJ1-2; v_call: TRBV13; d_call: NA; cdr3_nt: TGTGCCAGCAGATCCGGGACTGGCTACACCTTC; cdr3_aa: CASRSGTGYTF
clone_size: many; j_call: TRBJ2-7; v_call: TRBV3-1; d_call: TRBD1; cdr3_nt: TGTGCCAGCAGCCACGGGACAGCGCGGAACGAGCAGTACTTC; cdr3_aa: CASSHGTARNEQYF
clone_size: few; j_call: TRBJ2-1; v_call: TRBV6-1; d_call: TRBD2; cdr3_nt: TGTGCCAGCAACCCAGGACTAGCGGGACCCAATGAGCAGTTCTTC; cdr3_aa: CASNPGLAGPNEQFF
clone_size: NA; j_call: TRBJ1-2; v_call: TRBV24-1; d_call: NA; cdr3_nt: TGTGCCACCAGTGATTCCGACAGGAACTATGGCTACACCTTC; cdr3_aa: CATSDSDRNYGYTF
clone_size: few; j_call: TRBJ1-2; v_call: TRBV5-1; d_call: TRBD1; cdr3_nt: TGTGCCAGCAGCTCGGGACAGTCACCCACCTTC; cdr3_aa: CASSSGQSPTF
clone_size: few; j_call: TRBJ2-1; v_call: TRBV6-2/TRBV6-3; d_call: NA; cdr3_nt: TGTGCCAGCAAACTAACTGGGGGCGTACTTGACAATGAGCAGTTCTTC; cdr3_aa: CASKLTGGVLDNEQFF
clone_size: many; j_call: TRBJ2-1; v_call: TRBV7-8; d_call: TRBD2; cdr3_nt: TGTGCCAGCAGCTCGGGACTAGCGGAGCAGTTCTTC; cdr3_aa: CASSSGLAEQFF
clone_size: NA; j_call: TRBJ2-6; v_call: TRBV14; d_call: NA; cdr3_nt: TGTGCCAGCAGCCAAGTCACATCCGGGGCCAACGTCCTGACTTTC; cdr3_aa: CASSQVTSGANVLTF
clone_size: NA; j_call: TRBJ2-7; v_call: TRBV27; d_call: NA; cdr3_nt: TGTGCCAGCAGTCCGGGGGACAGACTCTACGAGCAGTACTTC; cdr3_aa: CASSPGDRLYEQYF
clone_size: NA; j_call: TRBJ1-5; v_call: TRBV20-1; d_call: NA; cdr3_nt: TGCAGTGCGAGTTGGGGGTATAATCAGCCCCAGCATTTT; cdr3_aa: CSASWGYNQPQHF
clone_size: NA; j_call: TRBJ2-7; v_call: TRBV7-2; d_call: TRBD1; cdr3_nt: TGTGCCAGCAGCTACAACAGGGGGGAGCAGTACTTC; cdr3_aa: CASSYNRGEQYF
clone_size: NA; j_call: TRBJ2-1; v_call: TRBV5-1; d_call: TRBD1; cdr3_nt: TGCGCCAGCAGCGATTGGGACAGGGGGATCGCCGGGGAGCAGTTCTTC; cdr3_aa: CASSDWDRGIAGEQFF
clone_size: many; j_call: TRBJ1-1; v_call: TRBV6-1; d_call: NA; cdr3_nt: TGTGCCAGCTCAAGAGAGAGGTTGCTAGAGAACACTGAAGCTTTCTTT; cdr3_aa: CASSRERLLENTEAFF
clone_size: NA; j_call: TRBJ2-7; v_call: TRBV7-2; d_call: NA; cdr3_nt: TGTGCCAGCAGCTCTGGTGGGACGAATACCTACGGGCAGTACTTC; cdr3_aa: CASSSGGTNTYGQYF
clone_size: many; j_call: TRBJ1-3; v_call: TRBV7-2; d_call: NA; cdr3_nt: TGTGCCAGCAGCTTAGCCGGGACAACGTACGCTGGAAACACCATATATTTT; cdr3_aa: CASSLAGTTYAGNTIYF
clone_size: few; j_call: TRBJ2-4; v_call: TRBV20-1; d_call: NA; cdr3_nt: TGCAGTGCTAGAGGGCTAGAAGGAAACATTCAGTACTTC; cdr3_aa: CSARGLEGNIQYF
clone_size: few; j_call: TRBJ2-3; v_call: TRBV20-1; d_call: NA; cdr3_nt: TGCAGTGCTAGAGATTCGGCTAGCAGGAGGGCATGGGCAGATACGCAGTATTTT; cdr3_aa: CSARDSASRRAWADTQYF
clone_size: NA; j_call: TRBJ2-5; v_call: TRBV7-2; d_call: TRBD2; cdr3_nt: TGTGCCAGCAGCTTCTCTAGCGGAAATGTGTACTTC; cdr3_aa: CASSFSSGNVYF
clone_size: many; j_call: TRBJ2-2; v_call: TRBV7-3; d_call: TRBD2; cdr3_nt: TGTGCCAGCAGCCCAAGGACTAGCGGGAGAACCGGGGAGCTGTTTTTT; cdr3_aa: CASSPRTSGRTGELFF
clone_size: many; j_call: TRBJ2-5; v_call: TRBV6-5; d_call: NA; cdr3_nt: TGTGCCAGCAGTTATCAGGGACCACCGGAGACCCAGTACTTC; cdr3_aa: CASSYQGPPETQYF
clone_size: many; j_call: TRBJ2-2; v_call: TRBV7-3; d_call: NA; cdr3_nt: TGTGCCAGCAGCCCAGGCCCCGGGGAGCTGTTTTTT; cdr3_aa: CASSPGPGELFF
clone_size: many; j_call: TRBJ2-1; v_call: TRBV10-1; d_call: TRBD2; cdr3_nt: TGCGCCAGCAGTGGGGCTAGCGGGGAGTACAATGAGCAGTTCTTC; cdr3_aa: CASSGASGEYNEQFF
clone_size: NA; j_call: TRBJ2-3; v_call: TRBV27; d_call: TRBD2; cdr3_nt: TGTGCCAGCAGTCCAAGGACTAGCGGTGGCACAGATACGCAGTATTTT; cdr3_aa: CASSPRTSGGTDTQYF
clone_size: many; j_call: TRBJ1-4; v_call: TRBV30; d_call: NA; cdr3_nt: TGTGCCCTGGATGGTGAAACACTGTTTTTT; cdr3_aa: CALDGETLFF
clone_size: NA; j_call: TRBJ2-7; v_call: TRBV27; d_call: NA; cdr3_nt: TGTGCCAGCAGTCCGATCCGGGAGTACTTC; cdr3_aa: CASSPIREYF